Reported below is one TCR beta chain. The target antigen is unknown. The authors sorted CD4+ and CD8+ T cells from PBMCs. Trimming took 8 bases from V and 6 from J, leaving 16 bases between them. The CDR3 sequence is 14 residues long. CDR1 and CDR2 from the germline V gene are SNHLY and FYNNEI. These data originate in a study of CD8+ T cells in alopecia areata. Study results and caveats: Mouse data revealed clearer TCR sharing than patient data did, a gap possibly tied to HLA.

As the sequencing template, cDNA was produced by extracting RNA and reverse transcribing it. Some clones are missing from TCRdb's copy, which holds only in-frame ones; the method was immunoSEQ multiplex PCR. The sample consists of some 30,000 clones, 65% to 80% of them appearing once. The chain carries TRBV2 and TRBJ2-2, with D tentatively TRBD1 (5 bases). The material sequenced was NKG2D-low CD8+ T cells sorted from blood. The sequence came from a human donor with alopecia areata. The CDR3 DNA is TGTGCCAGCTTTGCCACAGGCGAATCCGGGGAGCTGTTTTTT. Encoded protein: CASFATGESGELFF.